This TCR beta chain was documented in a study of blood T cell repertoires in COVID-19. At the level of the study: The United States, Italy and Spain supplied acute and convalescent COVID-19 samples. PBMCs, B-cell-depleted T cells, or T cells were the source of the cDNA or gDNA that made up the material.

The ends lost 3 bases at V and 3 bases at J; junction bases unmatched: 7. Germline V gene lookup returns CDR1 LNHDA and CDR2 SQIVND (reference sequence). CDR3 length equals 16 residues. Original methodology: By means of reference gene primer amplification, nucleated cell counts were estimated. The table came from immunoSEQ multiplex PCR; TCRdb's copy has only in-frame clones and leaves some out. V and J calls and clone size come straight from that table; D and trimming were deduced from the DNA. This table holds approximately 180,000 clones, around 87% found once. Source material: peripheral blood. The receptor was derived from a man aged 35 to 55 with active or convalescent COVID-19. The rearrangement uses TRBV19 and TRBJ1-5; 8 bases agree with TRBD1. In DNA, the CDR3 is TGTGCCAGTAGTATTGGTTTGGACAGGGTCAATCAGCCCCAGCATTTT. Translation: CASSIGLDRVNQPQHF.